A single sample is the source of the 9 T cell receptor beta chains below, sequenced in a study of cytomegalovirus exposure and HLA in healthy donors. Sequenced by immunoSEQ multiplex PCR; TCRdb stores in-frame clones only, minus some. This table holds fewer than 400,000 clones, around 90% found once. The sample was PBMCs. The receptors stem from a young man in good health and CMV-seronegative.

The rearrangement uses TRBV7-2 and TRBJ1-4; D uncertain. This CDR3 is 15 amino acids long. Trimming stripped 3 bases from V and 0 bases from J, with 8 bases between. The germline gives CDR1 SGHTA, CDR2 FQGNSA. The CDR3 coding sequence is TGTGCCAGCAGCTTGACACCTACAACTAATGAAAAACTGTTTTTT. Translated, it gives CASSLTPTTNEKLFF.

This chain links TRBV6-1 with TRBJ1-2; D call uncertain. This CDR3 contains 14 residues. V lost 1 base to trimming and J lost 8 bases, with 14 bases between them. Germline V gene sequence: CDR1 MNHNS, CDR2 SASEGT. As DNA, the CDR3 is TGTGCCAGCAGTGAAGGGTTGAGACTCTGGGGCTACACCTTC. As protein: CASSEGLRLWGYTF.

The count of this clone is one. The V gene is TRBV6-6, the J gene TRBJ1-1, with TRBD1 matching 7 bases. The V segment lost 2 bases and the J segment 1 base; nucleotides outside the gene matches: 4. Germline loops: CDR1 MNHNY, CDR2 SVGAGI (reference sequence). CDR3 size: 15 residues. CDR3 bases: TGTGCCAGCAGTTACGCGGGACAGCCGAACACTGAAGCTTTCTTT. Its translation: CASSYAGQPNTEAFF.

CDR3: CASSAHRTANTEAFF. CDR3 nucleotides: TGTGCCAGCAGTGCCCACCGGACAGCGAACACTGAAGCTTTCTTT. The V gene is TRBV25-1, the J gene TRBJ1-1, with D possibly TRBD1 on 6 matching bases. From germline, CDR1 is MGHDK and CDR2 SYGVNS. V lost 4 bases and J lost 1, with 13 bases in between. This CDR3 contains 15 residues. The variable domain in full, with the rest retrieved from reference TRBV25-1 and TRBJ1-1, is EADIYQTPRYLVIGTGKKITLECSQTMGHDKMYWYQQDPGMELHLIHYSYGVNSTEKGDLSSESTVSRIRTEHFPLTLESARPSHTSQYLCASSAHRTANTEAFFGQGTRLTVV.

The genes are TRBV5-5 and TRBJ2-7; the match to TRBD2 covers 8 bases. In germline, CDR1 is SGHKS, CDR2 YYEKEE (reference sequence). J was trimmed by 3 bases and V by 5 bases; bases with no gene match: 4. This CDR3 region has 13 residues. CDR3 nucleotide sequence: TGTGCCAGCAGGCGGGGGGAGAGCTACGAGCAGTACTTC. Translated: CASRRGESYEQYF.

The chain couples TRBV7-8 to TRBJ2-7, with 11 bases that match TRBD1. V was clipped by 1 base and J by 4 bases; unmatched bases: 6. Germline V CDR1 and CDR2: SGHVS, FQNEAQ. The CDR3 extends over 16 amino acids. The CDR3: CASSLGRTGGWYEQYF. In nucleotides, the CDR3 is TGTGCCAGCAGCTTAGGCAGGACAGGGGGCTGGTACGAGCAGTACTTC.

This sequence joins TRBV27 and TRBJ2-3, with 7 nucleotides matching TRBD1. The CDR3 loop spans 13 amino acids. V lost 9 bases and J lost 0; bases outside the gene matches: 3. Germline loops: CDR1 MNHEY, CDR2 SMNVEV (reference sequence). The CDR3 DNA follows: TGTGCCAGTCGACAGGGAAGCACAGATACGCAGTATTTT. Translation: CASRQGSTDTQYF.

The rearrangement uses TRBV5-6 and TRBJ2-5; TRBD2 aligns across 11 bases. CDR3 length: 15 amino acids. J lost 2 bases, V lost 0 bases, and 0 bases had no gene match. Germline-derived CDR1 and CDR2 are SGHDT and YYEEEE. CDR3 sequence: CASSLGLAGQETQYF. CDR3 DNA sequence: TGTGCCAGCAGCTTGGGACTAGCGGGGCAAGAGACCCAGTACTTC.

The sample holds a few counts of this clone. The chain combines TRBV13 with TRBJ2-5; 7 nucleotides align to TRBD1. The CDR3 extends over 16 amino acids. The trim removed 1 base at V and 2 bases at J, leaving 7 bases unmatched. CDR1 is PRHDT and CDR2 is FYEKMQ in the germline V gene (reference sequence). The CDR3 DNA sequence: TGTGCCAGCAGCTTAGCCGGGACAGACATACAAGAGACCCAGTACTTC. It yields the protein CASSLAGTDIQETQYF.